This T cell receptor (beta chain) derives from a study of T cells in localized non-small cell lung cancer. This CDR3 has 15 residues. V shed 9 bases and J shed 4 bases, with 18 bases lying between them. CDR1 and CDR2 (germline): LGHNT, FRNRAP. General study results and limits: Paired adjacent lung recovered a median approximately 57 of the top 100 tumor clones. Tumor samples were not multi-region, leaving intratumor heterogeneity unexcluded.

Worth noting for this clone: Its antigen is not known.

Libraries were prepared by immunoSEQ multiplex PCR; TCRdb keeps only in-frame clonotypes and omits some of them. The sample records under 50,000 clones, around 87% being singletons. This specimen was PBMCs, taken before any cancer treatment. This TCR was sampled from a man aged 40-75 years with stage II lung adenocarcinoma. V and J are TRBV12-5 and TRBJ2-2; D could derive from TRBD1 or TRBD2 (5 bases each). CDR3 sequence: CASAPGGIGTGELFF. The CDR3 DNA follows: TGTGCTAGCGCCCCTGGGGGTATTGGCACCGGGGAGCTGTTTTTT.